Shown below are 21 T cell receptor beta chains from a single sample sequenced in a study of early T cells in non-severe SARS-CoV-2 infection. Each CDR3 protein gets one entry after TCRdb re-called the 5' RACE reads with MiXCR. The sample has 60,000 to 75,000 distinct CDR3 sequences, around an eighth seen once. Sequencing was performed on whole blood, taken at baseline. The source is an adult who was a healthcare worker with PCR-confirmed SARS-CoV-2 infection or an uninfected control (not recorded which).

Ten or more counts support this clonotype. V is TRBV5-4 and J is TRBJ1-1, with D perhaps matching TRBD1 (5 bases). This CDR3 is built from 16 residues. Germline V gene data show CDR1 as SGHNT and CDR2 as YYREEE (reference sequence). V was trimmed by 1 base and J by 0 bases, leaving 13 bases between them. CDR3 sequence reads: CASSLQTGGMNTEAFF. The DNA for the CDR3 is TGTGCCAGCAGCTTGCAGACGGGGGGAATGAACACTGAAGCTTTCTTT.

This clonotype was seen at least ten times. The genes are TRBV28 and TRBJ2-1; the D gene is possibly TRBD1 (6 bases). With 4 bases removed from V and 9 bases from J, the gap between germline ends came to 13 bases. From germline, CDR1 is MDHEN and CDR2 SYDVKM. This CDR3 contains 13 residues. The CDR3 nucleotides are TGTGCCAGCAGTTCGGGACACCTCGTTGAGCAGTTCTTC. Amino acids: CASSSGHLVEQFF.

The V and J genes are TRBV18 and TRBJ2-1; D is unresolved. The CDR3 contains 16 residues. V lost 2 bases, J lost 0 bases, and 11 bases lay in between. Germline loops: CDR1 KGHSH, CDR2 LQKENI. The CDR3 sequence is CASSPSLTRSYNEQFF. CDR3 DNA sequence: TGTGCCAGCTCACCATCCCTGACCCGCTCCTACAATGAGCAGTTCTTC. Full variable domain (remainder filled in from reference TRBV18 and TRBJ2-1): NAGVMQNPRHLVRRRGQEARLRCSPMKGHSHVYWYRQLPEEGLKFMVYLQKENIIDESGMPKERFSAEFPKEGPSILRIQQVVRGDSAAYFCASSPSLTRSYNEQFFGPGTRLTVL.

This clonotype was counted at least ten times. The chain links TRBV6-2 or TRBV6-3 to TRBJ2-3, with D perhaps TRBD2 (6 bases). V was trimmed by 6 bases and J by 4 bases, leaving 14 bases between them. The CDR3 runs to 14 residues. In germline, CDR1 is MNHEY, CDR2 SVGEGT. The CDR3 reads CASRYGTLADTQYF. Written as DNA, the CDR3 is TGTGCCAGCAGATACGGGACTCTCGCAGATACGCAGTATTTT.

This chain uses TRBV29-1 with TRBJ2-5; D might be TRBD2 (5 bases). The CDR3 extends over 13 amino acids. CDR1 SQVTM and CDR2 ANQGSEA come from the germline V gene. The ends were cut back, 7 bases at V and 1 base at J, with 13 bases in the middle. The CDR3: CSADEGLQETQYF. CDR3 nucleotides: TGCAGCGCCGATGAGGGCCTCCAAGAGACCCAGTACTTC.

Here the CDR3 DNA reads TGCGCCAGCAGCTTGGGTACCACTTCGAACACCGGGGAGCTGTTTTTT. Translation: CASSLGTTSNTGELFF. The chain uses TRBV5-1 and TRBJ2-2; the D is unclear. This CDR3 contains 16 residues. Germline V gene lookup returns CDR1 SGHRS and CDR2 YFSETQ. V was shortened by 0 bases and J by 0 bases, with 9 bases between the two germline ends.

This clonotype has a count of ten or more. For the CDR3, the DNA is TGTGCCAGCAGCGTAGGGGGCCTACTAGTAGGTGAGCAGTTCTTC. Its protein is CASSVGGLLVGEQFF. The rearrangement uses TRBV9 and TRBJ2-1; TRBD1 or TRBD2 may be the D gene (5 bases each). V was clipped by 0 bases and J by 9 bases, with 16 bases between them. In germline, CDR1 is SGDLS, CDR2 YYNGEE. The CDR3 has 15 amino acids.

This clonotype was seen a handful of times. The rearrangement uses TRBV7-9 and TRBJ2-7; 9 nucleotides align to TRBD1. This CDR3 spans 15 amino acids. The ends lost 5 bases at V and 9 bases at J; junction bases unmatched: 14. CDR1 and CDR2 from the germline V gene are SEHNR and FQNEAQ (reference sequence). In nucleotides, the CDR3 is TGTGCCAGCAGCCCATTTCTTGGACAGGGGTCTGCGCAGTACTTC. It is translated as CASSPFLGQGSAQYF.

At least ten counts were recorded for this clonotype. The chain employs TRBV29-1 and TRBJ1-5, with 8 bases aligning to TRBD1. Per germline, CDR1 SQVTM and CDR2 ANQGSEA. V trimming: 7 bases; J trimming: 6 bases; junction bases outside the gene matches: 8. The CDR3 has 13 residues. The CDR3 loop reads CSAMDRVGQPQHF. CDR3 in DNA: TGCAGCGCTATGGACAGGGTAGGTCAGCCCCAGCATTTT.

This clonotype was found a few times. The CDR3 bases are TGTGCCAGCAGTTCAAGAGCCTCCACCTCCACAGATACGCAGTATTTT. It specifies CASSSRASTSTDTQYF. This sequence joins TRBV2 and TRBJ2-3, with no clear D. Trimming took off 5 bases at V and 2 bases at J, with 17 bases between the two ends. The CDR3 spans 16 residues. Germline loops: CDR1 SNHLY, CDR2 FYNNEI.

This clonotype has only a few counts. This sequence joins TRBV28 and TRBJ2-2; D uncertain. Germline loops: CDR1 MDHEN, CDR2 SYDVKM. V was shortened by 2 bases and J by 6 bases, with 10 bases between the two germline ends. This CDR3 comprises 14 residues. Written as DNA, the CDR3 is TGTGCCAGCAGTTTAGGGTACCGTTCCGGGGAGCTGTTTTTT. This encodes CASSLGYRSGELFF.

This clonotype was counted at least ten times. This chain joins TRBV4-3 and TRBJ2-3, with 8 bases lining up with TRBD2. CDR1 is LGHNA, CDR2 YSLEER, per germline. This CDR3 comprises 17 residues. V lost 4 bases to trimming and J lost 0 bases; unmatched junction nucleotides: 9. The CDR3 loop is CASSPYTSGISTDTQYF. In DNA, the CDR3 is TGCGCCAGCAGCCCCTATACTAGCGGCATAAGCACAGATACGCAGTATTTT.

In this sample, this clonotype turned up a few times. The rearrangement links TRBV10-3 to TRBJ1-3, with D maybe TRBD1 (5 bases). CDR1 is ENHRY and CDR2 is SYGVKD in the germline V gene. Trimming took off 0 bases at V and 0 bases at J, with 12 bases between the two ends. The CDR3 is 17 amino acids. CDR3: CAISESGGVSSGNTIYF. CDR3 DNA sequence: TGTGCCATCAGTGAGTCGGGAGGGGTCAGCTCTGGAAACACCATATATTTT.

This clonotype has more than one count but fewer than ten. This rearrangement joins TRBV19 to TRBJ2-4; D is ambiguous. V lost 5 bases to trimming and J lost 7 bases, with 12 bases between them. CDR1 and CDR2 (germline): LNHDA, SQIVND (reference sequence). There are 13 residues in the CDR3. This CDR3 reads CASSPRGLNIQYF. Here the CDR3 DNA reads TGTGCCAGTAGTCCCCGCGGCCTGAACATTCAGTACTTC. Full variable domain (remainder filled in from reference TRBV19 and TRBJ2-4): DGGITQSPKYLFRKEGQNVTLSCEQNLNHDAMYWYRQDPGQGLRLIYYSQIVNDFQKGDIAEGYSVSREKKESFPLTVTSAQKNPTAFYLCASSPRGLNIQYFGAGTRLSVL.

The J gene is TRBJ1-5, the V gene TRBV27; the D is unclear. This CDR3 comprises 14 residues. V was shortened by 3 bases and J by 2 bases, with 8 bases between the two germline ends. Looked up from germline, CDR1 is MNHEY and CDR2 is SMNVEV (reference sequence). CDR3 in DNA: TGTGCCAGCAGTTTCGCCGGGGGCAATCAGCCCCAGCATTTT. Its protein product is CASSFAGGNQPQHF.

V usage is TRBV7-8 and J usage is TRBJ2-7; 7 nucleotides match TRBD1. This CDR3 comprises 11 residues. Germline V gene sequence: CDR1 SGHVS, CDR2 FQNEAQ. V was clipped by 8 bases and J by 12 bases; unmatched bases: 10. Here the CDR3 reads CASPIQGVLYF. The CDR3, as DNA: TGTGCCAGCCCGATCCAGGGGGTTCTGTACTTC.

A few counts support this clonotype. The chain joins TRBV12-3 or TRBV12-4 to TRBJ2-1; D unresolved. CDR3 length: 16 residues. V was trimmed by 7 bases and J by 0 bases, leaving 16 bases between them. CDR3 DNA sequence: TGTGCCAGCAACAAACGAGCTGGAAGCTCCTACAATGAGCAGTTCTTC. This encodes CASNKRAGSSYNEQFF.

This clonotype showed up just a few times. The chain links TRBV27 to TRBJ2-2, with TRBD1 identical over 8 bases. The CDR3 has 14 amino acids. Looked up from germline, CDR1 is MNHEY and CDR2 is SMNVEV (reference sequence). V gave up 10 bases and J gave up 6 bases; unmatched junction bases: 10. The CDR3 sequence is CATRQGWSAGELFF. As DNA, the CDR3 is TGTGCCACCCGACAGGGGTGGTCGGCCGGGGAGCTGTTTTTT.

The V gene is TRBV5-1, the J gene TRBJ2-7; D possibly corresponds to TRBD2 (6 bases). CDR3 length: 15 residues. V lost 3 bases to trimming and J lost 0 bases, with 13 bases between them. Germline loops: CDR1 SGHRS, CDR2 YFSETQ. CDR3 in amino acids: CASSSPSASSYEQYF. For the CDR3, the DNA is TGCGCCAGCAGCTCCCCTAGCGCCAGCTCCTACGAGCAGTACTTC.

This clonotype was observed a handful of times. This chain joins TRBV20-1 and TRBJ2-5, with TRBD2 as a possible D gene (5 bases). Trimming cost V 1 base and J 5 bases, with 8 bases left between them. The CDR3 runs to 12 residues. Germline assignment: CDR1 DFQATT and CDR2 SNEGSKA (reference sequence). For the CDR3, the DNA is TGCAGTGCTAGAGCCCGCGGGGAGACCCAGTACTTC. Translating it yields CSARARGETQYF.

The chain couples TRBV24-1 to TRBJ1-1, with a possible D match to TRBD1 (5 bases). The CDR3 covers 11 residues. V shed 7 bases and J shed 4 bases, with 6 bases lying between them. The V gene's germline CDR1 is KGHDR and CDR2 SFDVKD. The CDR3 DNA reads TGTGCCACCAGCGGGGGCACTGAAGCTTTCTTT. Translated: CATSGGTEAFF.